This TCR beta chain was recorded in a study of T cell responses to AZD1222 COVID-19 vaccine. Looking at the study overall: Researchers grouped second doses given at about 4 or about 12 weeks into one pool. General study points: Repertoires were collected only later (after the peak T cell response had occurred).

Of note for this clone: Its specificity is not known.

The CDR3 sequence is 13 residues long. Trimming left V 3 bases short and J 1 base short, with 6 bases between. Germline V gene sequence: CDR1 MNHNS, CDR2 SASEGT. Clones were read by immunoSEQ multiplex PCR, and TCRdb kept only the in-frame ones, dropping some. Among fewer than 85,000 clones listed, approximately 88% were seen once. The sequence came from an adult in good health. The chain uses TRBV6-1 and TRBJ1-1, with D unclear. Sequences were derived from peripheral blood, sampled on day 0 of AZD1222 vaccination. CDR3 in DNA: TGTGCCAGCAGTGATGGATCGAACACTGAAGCTTTCTTT. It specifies CASSDGSNTEAFF.